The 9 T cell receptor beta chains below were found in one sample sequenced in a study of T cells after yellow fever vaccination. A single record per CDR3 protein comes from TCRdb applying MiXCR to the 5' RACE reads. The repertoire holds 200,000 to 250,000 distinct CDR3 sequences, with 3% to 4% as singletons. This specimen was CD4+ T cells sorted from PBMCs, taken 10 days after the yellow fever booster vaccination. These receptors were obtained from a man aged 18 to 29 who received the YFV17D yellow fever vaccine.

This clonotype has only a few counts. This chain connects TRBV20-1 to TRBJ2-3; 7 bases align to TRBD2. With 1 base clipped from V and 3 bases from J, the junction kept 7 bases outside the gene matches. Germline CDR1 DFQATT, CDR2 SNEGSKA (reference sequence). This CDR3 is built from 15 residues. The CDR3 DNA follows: TGCAGTGCTAGAGTGGGGGGAGCGGGGACAGATACGCAGTATTTT. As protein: CSARVGGAGTDTQYF.

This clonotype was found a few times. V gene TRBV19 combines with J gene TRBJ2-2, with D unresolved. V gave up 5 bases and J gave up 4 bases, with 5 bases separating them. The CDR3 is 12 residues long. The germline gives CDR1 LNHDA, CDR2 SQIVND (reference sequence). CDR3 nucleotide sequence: TGTGCCAGTAGTGGCGGCACCGGGGAGCTGTTTTTT. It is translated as CASSGGTGELFF. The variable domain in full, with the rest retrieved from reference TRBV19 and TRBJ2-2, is DGGITQSPKYLFRKEGQNVTLSCEQNLNHDAMYWYRQDPGQGLRLIYYSQIVNDFQKGDIAEGYSVSREKKESFPLTVTSAQKNPTAFYLCASSGGTGELFFGEGSRLTVL.

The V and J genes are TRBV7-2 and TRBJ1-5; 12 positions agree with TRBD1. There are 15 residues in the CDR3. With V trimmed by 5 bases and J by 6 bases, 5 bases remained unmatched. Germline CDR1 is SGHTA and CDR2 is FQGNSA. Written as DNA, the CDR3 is TGTGCCAGCAGCAGGGACAGGGGGCAGGGTCAGCCCCAGCATTTT. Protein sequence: CASSRDRGQGQPQHF.

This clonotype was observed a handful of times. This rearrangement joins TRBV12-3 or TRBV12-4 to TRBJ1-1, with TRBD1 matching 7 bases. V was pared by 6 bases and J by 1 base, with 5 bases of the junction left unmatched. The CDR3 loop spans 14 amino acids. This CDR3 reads CASSLQGPNTEAFF. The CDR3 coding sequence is TGTGCCAGCAGCCTACAGGGGCCGAACACTGAAGCTTTCTTT.

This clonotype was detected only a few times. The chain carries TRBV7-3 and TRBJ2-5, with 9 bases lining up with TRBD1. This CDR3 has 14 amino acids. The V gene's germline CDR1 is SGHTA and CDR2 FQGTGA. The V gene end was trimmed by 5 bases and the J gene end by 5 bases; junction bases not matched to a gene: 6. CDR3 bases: TGTGCCAGCAGCCCCACAGGGGGCATGGAGACCCAGTACTTC. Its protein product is CASSPTGGMETQYF. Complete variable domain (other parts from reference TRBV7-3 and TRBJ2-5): GAGVSQTPSNKVTEKGKYVELRCDPISGHTALYWYRQSLGQGPEFLIYFQGTGAADDSGLPNDRFFAVRPEGSVSTLKIQRTERGDSAVYLCASSPTGGMETQYFGPGTRLLVL.

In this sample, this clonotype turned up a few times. CDR3 sequence reads: CASSLALTSPETQYF. In DNA form, the CDR3 reads TGTGCCAGCAGCTTAGCACTGACTAGCCCAGAGACCCAGTACTTC. The chain couples TRBV7-9 to TRBJ2-5; TRBD2 matches at 7 bases. Germline CDR1 reads SEHNR; CDR2 reads FQNEAQ (reference sequence). The CDR3 is 15 residues long. The junction had 5 bases not matched to a gene; V was cut back by 0 bases and J by 4 bases.

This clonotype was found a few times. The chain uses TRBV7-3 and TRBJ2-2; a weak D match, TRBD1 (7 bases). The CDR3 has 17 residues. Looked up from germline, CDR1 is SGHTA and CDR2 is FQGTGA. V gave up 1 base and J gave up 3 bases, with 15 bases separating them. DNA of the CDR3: TGTGCCAGCAGCTTAAGTGGGGGGACAGCGTACACCGGGGAGCTGTTTTTT. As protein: CASSLSGGTAYTGELFF.

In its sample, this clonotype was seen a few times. For the CDR3, the DNA is TGTGCCAGCTCACCACCGACAGGGGTTAACACCGGGGAGCTGTTTTTT. It encodes CASSPPTGVNTGELFF. V gene TRBV18 combines with J gene TRBJ2-2, with 8 bases identical to TRBD1. Germline assignment: CDR1 KGHSH and CDR2 LQKENI. V trimming: 0 bases; J trimming: 2 bases; junction bases outside the gene matches: 2. The CDR3 runs 16 residues.

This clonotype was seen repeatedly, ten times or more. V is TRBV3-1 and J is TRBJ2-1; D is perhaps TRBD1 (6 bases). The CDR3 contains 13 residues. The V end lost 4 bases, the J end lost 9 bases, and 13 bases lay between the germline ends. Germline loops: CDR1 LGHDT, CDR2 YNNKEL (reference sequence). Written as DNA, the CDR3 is TGTGCCAGCAGCCGGGGGCGCGGTGGTGAGCAGTTCTTC. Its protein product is CASSRGRGGEQFF.